What follows are 27 T cell receptor beta chains derived from one specimen sequenced in a study of blood T cells in healthy people across ages. It was with a sample-barcoded 5' primer and a J-beta primer mix that a second PCR of about 7 to 12 cycles was run. MiXCR, run by TCRdb on the 5' RACE reads, gives a single entry per CDR3 protein. The data hold around 650,000 distinct CDR3 sequences, with about 43% observed a single time. Sample: blood. The source of these receptors is a man at least 80 years old in good health.

This clonotype was seen a few times. The chain employs TRBV20-1 and TRBJ2-5; 7 bases fit TRBD2. Germline-derived CDR1 and CDR2 are DFQATT and SNEGSKA (reference sequence). The CDR3 contains 14 residues. Unmatched junction bases numbered 6, after V lost 1 base and J lost 4 bases. The CDR3 region is CSARVPSGLETQYF. DNA for the CDR3: TGCAGTGCTAGAGTCCCTAGCGGATTAGAGACCCAGTACTTC.

The chain uses TRBV12-3 or TRBV12-4 and TRBJ2-5; 7 nucleotides align to TRBD2. The length of the CDR3 is 16 residues. Trimming cost V 2 bases and J 0 bases; bases outside gene matches: 6. The CDR3, as DNA: TGTGCCAGCAGTTTAAGTGGCGGGAGAAACCAAGAGACCCAGTACTTC. Encoded protein: CASSLSGGRNQETQYF.

Only a few counts were recorded for this clonotype. The rearrangement joins TRBV20-1 to TRBJ1-4; D is unclear. CDR1 is DFQATT, CDR2 SNEGSKA, per germline (reference sequence). The CDR3 has 14 amino acids. Trimming stripped 6 bases from V and 8 bases from J, with 19 bases between. This chain's CDR3 is CSAPLGPPREKLFF. The CDR3 DNA follows: TGCAGTGCCCCACTCGGTCCGCCAAGGGAAAAACTGTTTTTT.

This clonotype was found once. V and J are TRBV20-1 and TRBJ1-1, with D perhaps TRBD1 (5 bases). Germline V CDR1 and CDR2: DFQATT, SNEGSKA (reference sequence). This CDR3 region has 15 residues. V was clipped by 2 bases and J by 1 base, with 14 bases between them. The CDR3 is CSARPARGGNTEAFF. The CDR3 nucleotides read TGCAGTGCTAGACCCGCGCGGGGGGGGAACACTGAAGCTTTCTTT.

This chain joins TRBV7-2 and TRBJ1-1; D is undetermined. V was clipped by 4 bases and J by 7 bases, with 7 bases between them. Germline V gives CDR1 SGHTA, CDR2 FQGNSA. This CDR3 region has 11 residues. CDR3 sequence reads: CASSSGFEAFF. CDR3 DNA: TGTGCCAGCAGCTCCGGCTTTGAAGCTTTCTTT.

This clonotype appeared a few times. The V call is TRBV10-3, the J call TRBJ2-7; TRBD1 matches at 7 bases. The J segment lost 4 bases and the V segment lost 3 bases, leaving 6 bases of the junction unmatched. The CDR3 consists of 14 residues. Germline lookup yields CDR1 ENHRY and CDR2 SYGVKD. For the CDR3, the DNA is TGTGCCATCAGTGATGACAGGGTGGGGTACGAGCAGTACTTC. Its protein is CAISDDRVGYEQYF.

The V gene is TRBV5-1, the J gene TRBJ2-7; D unresolved. The CDR3 spans 15 residues. Germline values: CDR1 SGHRS, CDR2 YFSETQ. V dropped 6 bases and J dropped 0 bases, with 16 bases sitting between them. CDR3 coding DNA: TGCGCCAGCATGCCCTCTTGGTACAGCTCCTACGAGCAGTACTTC. Its protein product is CASMPSWYSSYEQYF. Full variable domain (remainder filled in from reference TRBV5-1 and TRBJ2-7): KAGVTQTPRYLIKTRGQQVTLSCSPISGHRSVSWYQQTPGQGLQFLFEYFSETQRNKGNFPGRFSGRQFSNSRSEMNVSTLELGDSALYLCASMPSWYSSYEQYFGPGTRLTVT.

The chain joins TRBV20-1 to TRBJ1-4, with D perhaps matching TRBD1 (6 bases). This CDR3 region has 15 residues. Per the germline V gene, CDR1 is DFQATT and CDR2 is SNEGSKA (reference sequence). V lost 4 bases and J 10 bases, leaving 22 bases between the germline ends. CDR3 coding DNA: TGCAGTGCTAATAGGTTGAGCGGACAGAGGGGAAAACTGTTTTTT. It encodes CSANRLSGQRGKLFF.

J is TRBJ2-7 and V is TRBV4-2; TRBD2 matches at 7 bases. Germline V gene sequence: CDR1 LGHNA, CDR2 YNFKEQ. This CDR3 has 15 amino acids. Germline trimming cut 4 bases from V and 2 bases from J; bases unmatched to any gene: 8. The CDR3 nucleotides are TGTGCCAGCAGCCCTCCTGGAGCGGGAACCTACGAGCAGTACTTC. Its translation: CASSPPGAGTYEQYF.

This clonotype has just a few counts. The chain employs TRBV27 and TRBJ2-3; no firm D call. The CDR3 runs to 15 residues. The V and J ends lost 2 bases and 2 bases respectively, with 11 bases between them. Germline CDR1 and CDR2: MNHEY and SMNVEV (reference sequence). CDR3 loop: CASSLRNYYTDTQYF. The CDR3 DNA is TGTGCCAGCAGTTTAAGGAACTATTACACAGATACGCAGTATTTT.

There are a few counts of this clonotype. The J gene is TRBJ2-5, the V gene TRBV27; 9 bases are a match to TRBD1. The tail of the sequence fits TRBJ2-7 better, so the J call may be wrong. This CDR3 is 15 amino acids long. Germline loops: CDR1 MNHEY, CDR2 SMNVEV (reference sequence). The CDR3 reads CASSFLRTGEYEQYF. The CDR3 DNA reads as TGTGCCAGCAGTTTCCTTCGGACAGGGGAGTACGAGCAGTACTTC.

The rearrangement links TRBV4-2 to TRBJ1-1; D gene uncertain. The length of the CDR3 is 15 residues. CDR1 LGHNA and CDR2 YNFKEQ come from the germline V gene. The ends were cut back, 0 bases at V and 0 bases at J, with 8 bases in the middle. The CDR3 sequence is CASSQEYGMNTEAFF. In nucleotides, the CDR3 is TGTGCCAGCAGCCAAGAGTATGGGATGAACACTGAAGCTTTCTTT.

The V gene is TRBV20-1, the J gene TRBJ2-1, with 10 bases fitting TRBD2. CDR1 DFQATT and CDR2 SNEGSKA come from the germline V gene (reference sequence). V shed 5 bases and J 8 bases; nucleotides not matched to a gene: 6. The CDR3 loop spans 13 amino acids. The CDR3 here is CSAASGSWDEQFF. CDR3 coding DNA: TGCAGTGCTGCTAGCGGGAGTTGGGATGAGCAGTTCTTC.

This clonotype was seen ten or more times. The chain recombines TRBV4-3 with TRBJ2-1; 9 positions agree with TRBD1. Germline V gene data show CDR1 as LGHNA and CDR2 as YSLEER. Trimming cost V 3 bases and J 5 bases; bases outside gene matches: 8. The CDR3 has 16 residues. The CDR3 is CASSQEDRGWDNEQFF. CDR3 sequence (DNA): TGCGCCAGCAGCCAGGAGGACAGGGGATGGGACAATGAGCAGTTCTTC.

This clonotype was recorded a few times. The genes are TRBV18 and TRBJ2-7; 8 bases align to TRBD2. The CDR3 contains 20 residues. Losses at the gene ends were 0 bases for V and 3 bases for J; bases not matched to a gene: 19. From germline, CDR1 is KGHSH and CDR2 LQKENI. CDR3 sequence (DNA): TGTGCCAGCTCACCACCGAGGATAGCGGGGTACAGCGATGACTTCTACGAGCAGTACTTC. Translation: CASSPPRIAGYSDDFYEQYF.

The chain employs TRBV20-1 and TRBJ2-1, with D uncertain. V was cut by 3 bases and J by 9 bases, with 9 bases left in between. The CDR3 has 11 residues. CDR1 and CDR2 (germline): DFQATT, SNEGSKA (reference sequence). DNA for the CDR3: TGCAGTGCTAGGGCCGGTAGTGAGCAGTTCTTC. Translating gives CSARAGSEQFF.

About this clonotype: One end of the junction does not line up with germline, which may come from a read error. The chain is built from TRBV7-9 and TRBJ2-3, with D possibly being TRBD2 (5 bases). CDR3 length: 14 residues. Germline V lookup: CDR1 SEHNR, CDR2 FQNEAQ (reference sequence). CDR3 in amino acids: CASSLKGSTDTQYF. Written as DNA, the CDR3 is TGTGCCAGTAGCTTAAAAGGGAGTACAGATACGCAGTATTTT.

The sample holds a few counts of this clonotype. The CDR3 DNA follows: TGCAGTGCTAGACTGTCCCCAGATACGCAGTATTTT. Its protein product is CSARLSPDTQYF. The chain links TRBV20-1 to TRBJ2-3; D unresolved. Germline CDR1 is DFQATT and CDR2 is SNEGSKA (reference sequence). The CDR3 covers 12 residues. Deletions cut 2 bases from V and 4 bases from J, with 7 bases between.

With regard to this clonotype: A read error may produce the germline difference seen at one junction end. This rearrangement joins TRBV4-1 to TRBJ2-6; 7 bases fit TRBD1. CDR1 is MGHRA, CDR2 YSYEKL, per germline. This CDR3 is built from 18 residues. The CDR3 loop is CASSIQNRGGSGANVPTF. Written as DNA, the CDR3 is TGCGCCAGCAGCATACAGAACAGGGGCGGCTCTGGGGCCAACGTCCCGACTTTC.

This clonotype showed up many times. This chain links TRBV29-1 with TRBJ1-6; 7 positions match TRBD1. CDR1 and CDR2 from the germline V gene are SQVTM and ANQGSEA. V shed 4 bases and J 8 bases; nucleotides not matched to a gene: 5. CDR3 length: 13 amino acids. Here the CDR3 reads CSVADRADSPLHF. The CDR3 coding sequence is TGCAGCGTTGCAGACAGGGCTGATTCACCCCTCCACTTT. Filled out from reference TRBV29-1 and TRBJ1-6, the complete variable domain reads SAVISQKPSRDICQRGTSLTIQCQVDSQVTMMFWYRQQPGQSLTLIATANQGSEATYESGFVIDKFPISRPNLTFSTLTVSNMSPEDSSIYLCSVADRADSPLHFGNGTRLTVT.

The sample holds a few counts of this clonotype. The CDR3 DNA reads as TGTGCCAGCAGCTTCCCGGGACCAACCACAGATACGCAGTATTTT. Its protein product is CASSFPGPTTDTQYF. This chain joins TRBV7-2 and TRBJ2-3; perhaps D is TRBD1 or TRBD2 (5 bases each). The germline gives CDR1 SGHTA, CDR2 FQGNSA. This CDR3 spans 15 amino acids. The ends were cut back, 3 bases at V and 2 bases at J, with 12 bases in the middle.

In nucleotides, the CDR3 is TGTGCCAGCAGTTCCCAACGTCCCCCGAACAATGAGCAGTTCTTC. It specifies CASSSQRPPNNEQFF. This chain connects TRBV6-5 to TRBJ2-1; D is uncertain. This CDR3 is built from 15 residues. Germline loops: CDR1 MNHEY, CDR2 SVGAGI. Trimming stripped 4 bases from V and 5 bases from J, with 15 bases between.

The J gene is TRBJ2-1, the V gene TRBV12-3 or TRBV12-4; 8 bases agree with TRBD2. This CDR3 has 16 amino acids. The ends lost 6 bases at V and 2 bases at J; junction bases unmatched: 9. CDR3 DNA: TGTGCCAGCAGCCCTCGGGGGGGGAGTCCCTACAATGAGCAGTTCTTC. It translates to CASSPRGGSPYNEQFF.

The J gene is TRBJ2-3, the V gene TRBV7-9, with D uncertain. CDR3 size: 11 residues. Trimming left V 6 bases short and J 8 bases short, with 9 bases between. Germline V gives CDR1 SEHNR, CDR2 FQNEAQ (reference sequence). Written as DNA, the CDR3 is TGTGCCAGCAGGCCCCACGGTACGCAGTATTTT. It encodes CASRPHGTQYF.

V is TRBV6-2 or TRBV6-3 and J is TRBJ1-2; no reliable D call. Per germline, CDR1 MNHEY and CDR2 SVGEGT. This CDR3 is 12 amino acids long. The V end was cut by 8 bases, the J end by 4 bases, with 11 bases between. The DNA of the CDR3 is TGTGCCAGCGGGGAGGTTGGCTATGGCTACACCTTC. It encodes CASGEVGYGYTF.

This clonotype has a handful of counts. The chain couples TRBV6-2 or TRBV6-3 to TRBJ2-5; tentatively, D is TRBD1 or TRBD2 (6 bases each). The end of the DNA fits TRBJ2-7 better, so the J call may be wrong. Germline V gives CDR1 MNHEY, CDR2 SVGEGT. This CDR3 spans 12 amino acids. The CDR3 region has the DNA TGTGCCAGCCGAGGGGGGAACAACGAGCAGTACTTC. This encodes CASRGGNNEQYF.

The V call is TRBV20-1, the J call TRBJ1-5; no definite D call. V lost 1 base and J 7 bases, leaving 11 bases between the germline ends. This CDR3 is built from 13 residues. Germline V lookup: CDR1 DFQATT, CDR2 SNEGSKA (reference sequence). This chain's CDR3 is CSARVSGRQPQHF. For the CDR3, the DNA is TGCAGTGCTAGAGTGTCAGGCAGGCAGCCCCAGCATTTT.